This T cell receptor beta chain was documented in a study of OX40 agonist ivuxolimab in advanced cancers. Germline loops: CDR1 LGHNA, CDR2 YNFKEQ. The V and J ends lost 4 bases and 1 base respectively, with 15 bases between them. This CDR3 spans 16 amino acids. Using immunoSEQ multiplex PCR, the repertoire was profiled, and TCRdb retains in-frame clones only, with some absent. The sample consists of 54,000 or so clones, more than 75% of them appearing once. The TCR originated in an adult with an advanced solid tumor such as melanoma, head and neck, liver or kidney cancer. Sequenced material: CD4+ or CD8+ T cells sorted from blood, taken in a trial of the OX40 agonist ivuxolimab. The gene calls are TRBV4-2 and TRBJ2-3, with D possibly TRBD2 on 5 matching bases. The CDR3 loop reads CASSLLALDGTDTQYF. In nucleotides, the CDR3 is TGTGCCAGCAGCCTCCTAGCCCTCGACGGCACAGATACGCAGTATTTT.